What follows are 7 T cell receptor beta chains derived from one specimen sequenced in a study of neurological immune-mediated disorders. Regarding time point: longitudinal time-point 2. TCRdb re-called the 5' RACE reads through MiXCR, storing one row per CDR3 protein. The sample holds tens of thousands of distinct CDR3 sequences, approximately 6% seen once. Sequencing was carried out using PBMCs. The receptor source for this set is a woman aged 60 to 75 with multiple sclerosis.

Many counts were recorded for this clonotype. The V gene is TRBV20-1, the J gene TRBJ2-2, with TRBD1 identical over 8 bases. V lost 3 bases and J lost 4; bases outside the gene matches: 7. CDR1 and CDR2 from the germline V gene are DFQATT and SNEGSKA (reference sequence). CDR3 length: 15 residues. The CDR3 loop reads CSASLGQGLTGELFF. The CDR3 DNA reads as TGCAGTGCTAGCCTCGGACAGGGCCTCACCGGGGAGCTGTTTTTT.

At least ten counts were recorded for this clonotype. A junction boundary mismatches the germline segment, possibly from a read error. The V call is TRBV7-7, the J call TRBJ2-3; D tentatively reads TRBD1 or TRBD2 (5 bases each). The CDR3 has 14 residues. CDR1 and CDR2 (germline): SSHAT, FNYEAQ (reference sequence). The CDR3 here is CASSLAGTTDTQYF. Written as DNA, the CDR3 is TGTGCTAGCAGCTTGGCCGGGACCACAGATACGCAGTATTTT.

This sequence joins TRBV9 and TRBJ1-4; tentatively, D is TRBD1 (6 bases). V was pared by 4 bases and J by 6 bases, with 19 bases between. CDR1 SGDLS and CDR2 YYNGEE come from the germline V gene. The CDR3 runs to 16 residues. CDR3: CASSYHLTGSDEKLFF. The CDR3 DNA sequence: TGTGCCAGCAGCTACCATCTAACAGGGAGCGATGAAAAACTGTTTTTT.

The gene calls are TRBV19 and TRBJ1-6; 10 bases match TRBD1. Germline V gene data show CDR1 as LNHDA and CDR2 as SQIVND (reference sequence). V shed 6 bases and J 5 bases; nucleotides not matched to a gene: 10. The CDR3 extends over 17 amino acids. Here the CDR3 DNA reads TGTGCCAGTAGAACCGGGACAGGGGTTTCGAATAATTCACCCCTCCACTTT. Its translation: CASRTGTGVSNNSPLHF.

In regard to this clonotype: This may be a read error: a much more frequent sequence differs by one nucleotide. The V and J genes are TRBV2 and TRBJ1-5, with 7 bases aligning to TRBD1. CDR3 length: 16 amino acids. Germline-derived CDR1 and CDR2 are SNHLY and FYNNEI. Written as DNA, the CDR3 is TGTGCCAGCAGTGTCGAAAGGACAGGCCGCAATCATCCCCAGCATTTT. Translated, it gives CASSVERTGRNHPQHF.

This clonotype was observed at least ten times. The chain joins TRBV9 to TRBJ2-2; the match to TRBD1 covers 8 bases. Per the germline V gene, CDR1 is SGDLS and CDR2 is YYNGEE. V lost 4 bases, J lost 3 bases, and 8 bases stayed unmatched. The CDR3 covers 16 residues. The chain's CDR3 is CASSPRTGTYTGELFF. Here the CDR3 DNA reads TGTGCCAGCAGCCCCCGGACAGGGACGTACACCGGGGAGCTGTTTTTT.

This clonotype came up many times. J is TRBJ2-7 and V is TRBV12-3 or TRBV12-4, with D possibly being TRBD2 (5 bases). The ends were cut back, 2 bases at V and 3 bases at J, with 11 bases in the middle. This CDR3 is built from 14 residues. DNA of the CDR3: TGTGCCAGCAGTTTAAGTTCCGGGGTCTACGAGCAGTACTTC. Its translation: CASSLSSGVYEQYF.